This T cell receptor (beta chain) was captured in a study of Ad26.COV2.S vaccination and SARS-CoV-2 variants. TCRdb's copy holds only in-frame clones and misses some; the assay was immunoSEQ multiplex PCR. Of approximately 300,000 clones listed, about 86% are singletons. The length of the CDR3 is 14 residues. Germline V gene data show CDR1 as MNHNY and CDR2 as SVGAGI (reference sequence). V shed 4 bases and J shed 3 bases, with 12 bases lying between them. This clone has a single count. Treatment given: some 20 received Ad26.COV2.S at low or high dose, single or two shots; roughly five received placebo; per-sample allocation not given. Sampling occurred on day 63 after the first vaccine or placebo injection.

The rearrangement links TRBV6-6 to TRBJ1-1, with D possibly TRBD1 on 5 matching bases. The TCR comes from a person aged 18 to 65 who received the Ad26.COV2.S COVID-19 vaccine or a placebo. The material was peripheral blood, obtained in a trial of Ad26.COV2.S vaccine versus placebo. The CDR3 DNA reads TGTGCCAGCAGTTTGGTAGGGGTGGACACTGAAGCTTTCTTT. It is translated as CASSLVGVDTEAFF.